These 13 T cell receptor beta chains came from one sample sequenced in a study of PD-L1 blockade in urothelial cancer. Regarding time point: peripheral blood 6 weeks after treatment start. The table came from immunoSEQ multiplex PCR; TCRdb's copy has only in-frame clones and leaves some out. The top ten clones hold over 2.5% of a sample with some 39,000 clones, 70% to 90% of them seen once. The source was PBMCs, collected around atezolizumab (anti-PD-L1) treatment. The source of these receptors is a man aged 65-85 years with urothelial cancer.

The chain combines TRBV5-6 with TRBJ1-3; D remains unclear. Trimming stripped 7 bases from V and 5 bases from J, with 16 bases between. The CDR3 runs to 14 residues. Germline V gene sequence: CDR1 SGHDT, CDR2 YYEEEE. This CDR3 reads CASSLGSVRNTIYF. The CDR3 DNA is TGTGCCAGCTCCCTGGGGAGTGTAAGAAACACCATATATTTT.

This clone was picked up a small number of times. V gene TRBV10-3 combines with J gene TRBJ2-1; TRBD2 matches 7 bases. The germline gives CDR1 ENHRY, CDR2 SYGVKD. V lost 7 bases to trimming and J lost 5 bases; unmatched junction nucleotides: 17. The CDR3 totals 17 residues. The chain's CDR3 is CAINPQPGLKTHNEQFF. CDR3 bases: TGTGCCATCAACCCCCAACCGGGACTAAAAACTCACAATGAGCAGTTCTTC.

This clone was seen just once. The same CDR3 arises from other DNA sequences in this sample as well. The chain employs TRBV5-1 and TRBJ2-7; D possibly corresponds to TRBD1 (6 bases). The germline V gene encodes CDR1 SGHRS and CDR2 YFSETQ. V was clipped by 4 bases and J by 0 bases, with 11 bases between them. CDR3 length equals 14 residues. CDR3 nucleotides: TGCGCCAGCAGCCGAACAGGGAACTCCTACGAGCAGTACTTC. Translating it yields CASSRTGNSYEQYF.

The chain carries TRBV4-1 and TRBJ2-1, with D possibly TRBD2 on 5 matching bases. The V gene's germline CDR1 is MGHRA and CDR2 YSYEKL. The V end was cut by 4 bases, the J end by 4 bases, with 20 bases between. There are 17 residues in the CDR3. The CDR3 DNA reads TGCGCCAGCAGCCCCCGGAGGACCCCGGCATTTTACAATGAGCAGTTCTTC. Its translation: CASSPRRTPAFYNEQFF.

This clone ranks as medium-sized. The rearrangement joins TRBV28 to TRBJ2-5; D is possibly TRBD1 (5 bases). Per the germline V gene, CDR1 is MDHEN and CDR2 is SYDVKM. V was pared by 3 bases and J by 3 bases, with 11 bases between. The CDR3 loop spans 14 amino acids. The chain's CDR3 is CASSFRLQEETQYF. For the CDR3, the DNA is TGTGCCAGCAGTTTTAGGCTACAGGAAGAGACCCAGTACTTC.

V usage is TRBV5-1 and J usage is TRBJ2-1, with D possibly TRBD2 on 6 matching bases. The CDR3 contains 16 residues. Trimming took 4 bases from V and 3 from J, leaving 17 bases between them. Germline-derived CDR1 and CDR2 are SGHRS and YFSETQ. CDR3 DNA: TGCGCCAGCAGCGCAGGAACGGGGGAGATCTACAATGAGCAGTTCTTC. Residues: CASSAGTGEIYNEQFF.

V and J are TRBV5-4 and TRBJ2-1; tentatively, D is TRBD1 (5 bases). V lost 4 bases to trimming and J lost 8 bases, with 16 bases between them. This CDR3 is built from 14 residues. Germline lookup yields CDR1 SGHNT and CDR2 YYREEE (reference sequence). The CDR3 sequence is CASSRLKGFDEQFF. In DNA, the CDR3 is TGTGCCAGCAGCCGACTGAAGGGGTTCGATGAGCAGTTCTTC.

This clone was detected only once. The CDR3 bases are TGTGCCTGGGCCCATACATCTAATCAGCCCCAGCATTTT. Protein product: CAWAHTSNQPQHF. The rearrangement joins TRBV30 to TRBJ1-5, with D hard to call. This CDR3 has 13 amino acids. V was trimmed by 5 bases and J by 4 bases, leaving 12 bases between them. CDR1 and CDR2 (germline): GTSNPN, SVGIG (reference sequence).

The V and J genes are TRBV19 and TRBJ1-5; D may be TRBD1 (5 bases). CDR1 LNHDA and CDR2 SQIVND come from the germline V gene (reference sequence). Trimming cost V 7 bases and J 4 bases, with 14 bases left between them. The CDR3 loop spans 14 amino acids. DNA of the CDR3: TGTGCCAGTAAACTTCGGGGGGATAATCAGCCCCAGCATTTT. This encodes CASKLRGDNQPQHF.

V usage is TRBV18 and J usage is TRBJ2-3; D remains unclear. The CDR3 has 16 amino acids. Trimming pared 3 bases from V and 0 bases from J, leaving 13 bases between. Looked up from germline, CDR1 is KGHSH and CDR2 is LQKENI. The CDR3 reads CASSPVHPTSTDTQYF. Here the CDR3 DNA reads TGTGCCAGCTCACCTGTCCACCCTACTAGCACAGATACGCAGTATTTT.

There are a few counts of this clone. This chain connects TRBV5-4 to TRBJ1-4; TRBD1 matches 8 bases. J was trimmed by 7 bases and V by 4 bases; bases with no gene match: 9. Germline CDR1 is SGHNT and CDR2 is YYREEE (reference sequence). This CDR3 region has 15 residues. The CDR3 nucleotides read TGTGCCAGCAGCGGCAGGGGGCGAGATGGTGAAAAACTGTTTTTT. Protein: CASSGRGRDGEKLFF.

The rearrangement joins TRBV5-1 to TRBJ1-2; D possibly corresponds to TRBD1 (5 bases). The CDR3 covers 14 residues. Germline V gene lookup returns CDR1 SGHRS and CDR2 YFSETQ. V was clipped by 1 base and J by 4 bases, with 11 bases between them. CDR3 sequence (DNA): TGCGCCAGCAGCTTGCCGGACAACTCCTATGGCTACACCTTC. Protein: CASSLPDNSYGYTF.

This clone was detected a few times. The chain links TRBV7-2 to TRBJ2-3; possible D gene TRBD2, 7 bases. The CDR3 has 15 amino acids. The germline gives CDR1 SGHTA, CDR2 FQGNSA. Trimming pared 4 bases from V and 5 bases from J, leaving 16 bases between. Here the CDR3 DNA reads TGTGCCAGCAGCTGGGGGGGGCTAGCAGGAGATACGCAGTATTTT. Residues: CASSWGGLAGDTQYF.